A selection of T cell receptor beta chains follows, all from one sample in a study of T-cell reconstitution after alpha-beta-depleted transplantation in children. In TCRdb, the PCR reads were re-called with MiXCR into one record per CDR3 protein. This table holds roughly 500,000 distinct CDR3 sequences, approximately 29% found once. The sequencing used PBMCs from the stem cell graft donor, collected from the stem cell graft. These receptors were collected from a human donor who donated a stem cell graft to a child with aplastic anemia. The CDR3 runs from the conserved cysteine through the conserved F or W. D genes are given only for firm matches. Clone size is stated in some rows and not others, as once, few, many or a class when expanded.

J | size | V | D | CDR3 | DNA
TRBJ2-1 | NA | TRBV24-1 | NA | CATSDSSGDVYNEQFF | TGTGCCACCAGTGATTCTTCAGGGGACGTATACAATGAGCAGTTCTTC
TRBJ2-7 | once | TRBV7-2 | TRBD2 | CASTLRASGIEWMGEQYF | TGTGCCAGCACCCTTAGGGCTAGCGGGATAGAATGGATGGGCGAGCAGTACTTC
TRBJ2-2 | NA | TRBV6-2/TRBV6-3 | NA | CASRGLAVGELFF | TGTGCCAGCAGGGGCCTAGCTGTCGGGGAGCTGTTTTTT
TRBJ1-1 | few | TRBV9 | NA | CASSVVGGTQNTEAFF | TGTGCCAGCAGCGTAGTAGGAGGGACACAGAACACTGAAGCTTTCTTT
TRBJ2-7 | NA | TRBV5-5 | NA | CASSFLGNEQYF | TGTGCCAGCAGCTTCTTAGGGAACGAGCAGTACTTC
TRBJ2-5 | NA | TRBV5-6 | NA | CASSFRDEIQETQYF | TGTGCCAGCAGCTTCCGGGACGAGATCCAAGAGACCCAGTACTTC
TRBJ2-3 | few | TRBV7-2 | NA | CASSFKPRADTQYF | TGTGCCAGCAGCTTTAAACCCAGAGCAGATACGCAGTATTTT
TRBJ2-1 | NA | TRBV5-1 | TRBD2 | CASSFTGTSVYNEQFF | TGCGCCAGCAGCTTCACCGGGACTAGCGTCTACAATGAGCAGTTCTTC
TRBJ2-1 | NA | TRBV9 | NA | CASSVTQGLSVENNEQFF | TGTGCCAGCAGCGTAACCCAGGGGCTTTCCGTGGAGAACAATGAGCAGTTCTTC
TRBJ2-2 | NA | TRBV6-6 | NA | CASWSNEWNTGELFF | TGTGCCAGCTGGTCGAACGAATGGAACACCGGGGAGCTGTTTTTT
TRBJ1-1 | NA | TRBV10-3 | TRBD1 | CAISAIGGQWNTEAFF | TGTGCCATCAGCGCCATCGGGGGACAGTGGAACACTGAAGCTTTCTTT
TRBJ1-4 | NA | TRBV5-1 | NA | CASSDSGNEKLFF | TGCGCCAGCTCGGACAGCGGTAATGAAAAACTGTTTTTT
TRBJ1-1 | NA | TRBV6-5 | NA | CASSLASGRAFF | TGTGCCAGCAGTTTGGCCTCAGGGCGAGCTTTCTTT
TRBJ2-1 | few | TRBV20-1 | NA | CSARGEVGVLNNRSPHEQFF | TGCAGTGCTAGGGGGGAGGTTGGCGTATTGAATAATAGGAGCCCCCACGAGCAGTTCTTC
TRBJ2-7 | few | TRBV20-1 | TRBD1 | CSATRQGDYEQYF | TGCAGTGCTACCCGACAGGGGGACTACGAGCAGTACTTC
TRBJ2-3 | few | TRBV29-1 | NA | CSVVLLSNTDTQYF | TGCAGCGTTGTTTTATTGTCTAACACAGATACGCAGTATTTT
TRBJ1-1 | few | TRBV18 | TRBD1 | CASSPNRDREGLGEAFF | TGTGCCAGCTCACCAAACCGGGACAGGGAGGGATTGGGTGAAGCTTTCTTT
TRBJ2-7 | NA | TRBV28 | NA | CASSARDNSYEQYF | TGTGCCAGCAGTGCCCGGGACAACTCCTACGAGCAGTACTTC
TRBJ2-5 | NA | TRBV19 | NA | CARKYRGESETQYF | TGTGCCAGAAAGTATAGGGGAGAGAGCGAGACCCAGTACTTC
TRBJ2-3 | NA | TRBV28 | NA | CASSLKADTQYF | TGTGCCAGCAGTTTAAAGGCAGATACGCAGTATTTT
TRBJ2-2 | few | TRBV5-1 | TRBD1 | CASSLTGTGKTGELFF | TGCGCCAGCAGCTTGACTGGGACAGGGAAGACCGGGGAGCTGTTTTTT
TRBJ1-4 | NA | TRBV12-3/TRBV12-4 | NA | CASSQNEKLFF | TGTGCCAGCAGTCAGAATGAAAAACTGTTTTTT
TRBJ1-1 | NA | TRBV6-1 | TRBD1 | CASRSRDRANTEAFF | TGTGCCAGCAGGTCCCGGGACAGGGCGAACACTGAAGCTTTCTTT
TRBJ1-1 | few | TRBV18 | TRBD1 | CASSPPLDREQNFF | TGTGCCAGCTCACCACCGTTGGACAGGGAGCAGAATTTCTTT
TRBJ1-1 | once | TRBV28 | TRBD1 | CASSPPSRGRREAFF | TGTGCCAGCAGTCCACCAAGCAGGGGGCGTCGAGAAGCTTTCTTT
TRBJ1-1 | NA | TRBV21-1 | NA | CASSKGQKEAFF | TGTGCCAGCAGCAAAGGCCAAAAGGAAGCTTTCTTT
TRBJ2-3 | NA | TRBV6-5 | TRBD2 | CASSYSATSGRGRTDTQYF | TGTGCCAGCAGTTACTCGGCGACTAGCGGGAGGGGGCGGACAGATACGCAGTATTTT
TRBJ2-4 | few | TRBV5-1 | NA | CASSVGPQGTKNIQYF | TGCGCCAGCAGCGTCGGACCGCAAGGAACCAAAAACATTCAGTACTTC
TRBJ2-1 | few | TRBV5-1 | TRBD2 | CASSSGTSRSNEQFF | TGCGCCAGCAGCTCCGGGACTAGTAGGAGCAATGAGCAGTTCTTC
TRBJ2-5 | few | TRBV28 | NA | CASSNEVETQYF | TGTGCCAGCAGCAATGAGGTCGAGACCCAGTACTTC